This T cell receptor beta chain was found in a study of CD8 T cells in Susac syndrome. An input of roughly 0.5 to 1 ug of RNA was subjected to reverse transcription using random hexamers. Amplification of TCR beta CDR3 was carried out by immunoSEQ multiplex PCR, which covered 54 Vbeta and 13 Jbeta segments. TCRdb reanalysed the immunoSEQ multiplex PCR reads using MiXCR and keeps one entry per CDR3 protein. The data contain 120,000 or so distinct CDR3 sequences, around 92% of them singletons. Study observations and caveats: By the study's own acknowledgment, its TCR sequencing and HLA analysis included relatively few individuals.

Those who served as multiple sclerosis controls were treatment-naive patients with stable or active relapsing-remitting disease. Negative isolation was used for CD8+ and CD4+ T cells, and FACS enrichment was applied to TEMRA cells. This clonotype was seen only once. The antigen is unknown. The ends were cut back, 1 base at V and 0 bases at J, with 13 bases in the middle. From germline, CDR1 is DFQATT and CDR2 SNEGSKA (reference sequence). This CDR3 comprises 16 residues. V gene TRBV20-1 combines with J gene TRBJ1-5; TRBD1 might be the D (5 bases). Sequencing was carried out using CD4+ T cells from PBMCs. The clonotype was recovered from a human donor with multiple sclerosis. CDR3: CSARGGGPYSNQPQHF. The CDR3 DNA follows: TGCAGTGCTAGAGGGGGGGGACCTTATAGCAATCAGCCCCAGCATTTT.